The 10 T cell receptor beta chains below come from one sample, sequenced in a study of brain T cells in children with intractable seizures. Method: immunoSEQ multiplex PCR; TCRdb's copy keeps in-frame clones and lacks some. The table includes 20,000 to 25,000 clones, around 94% detected once. The starting material was peripheral blood, obtained at surgery. These TCRs come from a boy between 10 and 17 years old with focal cortical dysplasia and intractable seizures.

The sample holds one count of this clone. The chain recombines TRBV29-1 with TRBJ1-2; no clear D. The CDR3 spans 14 residues. V lost 0 bases and J 4 bases, leaving 12 bases between the germline ends. From germline, CDR1 is SQVTM and CDR2 ANQGSEA. DNA of the CDR3: TGCAGCGTTGAAGACAGCTTCTACGGCTATGGCTACACCTTC. Protein product: CSVEDSFYGYGYTF.

V is TRBV4-1 and J is TRBJ2-7, with TRBD1 identical over 7 bases. Germline loops: CDR1 MGHRA, CDR2 YSYEKL. This CDR3 contains 14 residues. V lost 1 base and J lost 5; bases outside the gene matches: 5. CDR3 protein: CASSQARGQDEQYF. The CDR3 DNA follows: TGCGCCAGCAGCCAAGCTAGGGGGCAGGACGAGCAGTACTTC.

The chain uses TRBV5-4 and TRBJ2-7; 15 positions agree with TRBD2. Germline V gives CDR1 SGHNT, CDR2 YYREEE (reference sequence). The CDR3 consists of 16 residues. J was trimmed by 0 bases and V by 10 bases; bases with no gene match: 8. CDR3 coding DNA: TGTGCCCGTGGACTAGCGGGAGGGAAGGACTCCTACGAGCAGTACGTC. Translated, it gives CARGLAGGKDSYEQYV.

The table lists this clone with a count of one. The gene calls are TRBV5-5 and TRBJ1-5; TRBD1 matches 11 bases. V shed 0 bases, J shed 2 bases, and the junction held 4 bases outside the gene matches. Germline CDR1 and CDR2: SGHKS and YYEKEE (reference sequence). The CDR3 is 17 amino acids. CDR3 loop: CASSLVGTGGGNQPQHF. The CDR3 DNA sequence: TGTGCCAGCAGCTTGGTAGGGACAGGGGGGGGCAATCAGCCCCAGCATTTT.

The chain has TRBV12-3 or TRBV12-4 and TRBJ2-3; possible D gene TRBD2, 5 bases. Trimming shortened V by 6 bases and J by 7 bases, and 14 bases separated the two germline ends. CDR3 length: 13 residues. The CDR3 sequence is CASRRVLKNTQYF. The CDR3 bases are TGTGCCAGCAGGCGGGTCCTCAAGAATACGCAGTATTTT.

The V gene is TRBV27, the J gene TRBJ1-4; 7 nucleotides match TRBD1. V dropped 5 bases and J dropped 3; count of bases not matched to a gene: 6. The V gene's germline CDR1 is MNHEY and CDR2 SMNVEV (reference sequence). The CDR3 sequence is 15 residues long. CDR3 sequence (DNA): TGTGCCAGCAGTCCCACAGGGGTCCCTAATGAAAAACTGTTTTTT. It is translated as CASSPTGVPNEKLFF.

V usage is TRBV9 and J usage is TRBJ2-5, with 8 positions matching TRBD2. CDR3 size: 16 residues. Germline lookup yields CDR1 SGDLS and CDR2 YYNGEE. Trimming at V came to 0 bases and at J to 5 bases, leaving 9 bases not matched to a gene. The CDR3 nucleotides read TGTGCCAGCAGCGTAGGATTTCGGGGGGGCGGTGAGACCCAGTACTTC. Translation gives CASSVGFRGGGETQYF.

The rearrangement links TRBV5-4 to TRBJ2-7; D gene unclear. V shed 4 bases and J shed 2 bases, with 13 bases lying between them. The germline gives CDR1 SGHNT, CDR2 YYREEE (reference sequence). The CDR3 is 14 residues long. The CDR3 loop reads CASSPGPNPYEQYV. CDR3 bases: TGTGCCAGCAGCCCCGGGCCAAATCCCTACGAGCAGTACGTC.

The chain joins TRBV29-1 to TRBJ2-5; D is unresolved. Between the trimmed V and J ends, which lost 4 bases and 4 bases, there was a span of 13 bases. The CDR3 totals 13 residues. The germline V gene encodes CDR1 SQVTM and CDR2 ANQGSEA. For the CDR3, the DNA is TGCAGCGTTGTAGGCCCGAACGGAGAGACCCAGTACTTC. Its protein is CSVVGPNGETQYF.

The CDR3: CASSHLGGPYNEQFF. The CDR3 DNA follows: TGTGCCAGCAGCCATCTCGGGGGCCCCTACAATGAGCAGTTCTTC. The chain joins TRBV3-1 (or the pseudogene TRBV3-2) to TRBJ2-1; D may correspond to TRBD1 or TRBD2 (6 bases each). The V end lost 3 bases, the J end lost 2 bases, and 11 bases lay between the germline ends. Germline V gene sequence: CDR1 LGHDT, CDR2 YNNKEL (reference sequence). CDR3 size: 15 residues.